This entry is about one T cell receptor (beta chain). The antigen is undetermined. DNA at approximately 200 ng, roughly 30,000 T cell genomes, went into sorted-subset replicate PCRs. Here immunoSEQ multiplex PCR was the method, and the copy in TCRdb shows in-frame clones only, minus some. This sample has 2 million to 2.5 million clones, with 93% found just once. This record belongs to a study of shared clonotypes between healthy human individuals. Study-wide results and limits: Inspection by rarefaction showed sorted-subset sequencing to be incomplete despite large depth.

Germline assignment: CDR1 SNHLY and CDR2 FYNNEI. Trimming shortened V by 7 bases and J by 0 bases, and 7 bases separated the two germline ends. This CDR3 comprises 12 residues. The TCR originated in a man younger than 30 in good health. Some clones in this sample may be carry-over from other donors' samples. This sequence joins TRBV2 and TRBJ2-7, with D possibly TRBD2 on 6 matching bases. Material for sequencing was naive CD4+ T cells from PBMCs. The subset here: CD45RA+ positively selected. The CDR3 protein is CASMRDSYEQYF. CDR3 coding DNA: TGTGCCAGCATGCGGGACTCCTACGAGCAGTACTTC.